The entry below describes one T cell receptor (beta chain). This PCR relied on a set of 60 Vbeta primers and 13 Jbeta primers. The method was immunoSEQ multiplex PCR; TCRdb's version includes in-frame clones alone and lacks a portion of them. The sample holds tens of thousands of clones, more than 70% seen once. Donors showed nominal health when sampled, although they likely had unrecorded immune exposures. The germline V and J ends were trimmed by 5 bases and 4 bases, with 14 bases remaining between them. CDR1 SGHTA and CDR2 FQGTGA come from the germline V gene. The CDR3 length is 14 residues. This sample stems from a study of cytomegalovirus exposure and HLA in healthy donors. Across the whole study: Unique TCRs from HLA-typed donors, about 78 million of them, were held in an early data release.

The source of this sequence is a woman in her thirties in good health and CMV-seropositive. The chain combines TRBV7-3 with TRBJ2-5; TRBD2 is a possible D gene (7 bases). Specimen: PBMCs. CDR3 DNA sequence: TGTGCCAGCAGCCAACAAGGGGGGGGAGAGACCCAGTACTTC. Translating it yields CASSQQGGGETQYF.